Each of the 14 T cell receptor beta chains below was sequenced from the same sample in a study of blood T cells in healthy people across ages (dated by TCRdb to about 2015). Library prep was done by 5' RACE. The run used an Illumina HiSeq 2500. The second PCR ran for about 6 to 11 cycles and used a J-beta primer mix along with a sample-barcoded 5' primer. The public reads were quality trimmed at Q25 with fastp and then assembled into clones with MiXCR by TCRdb, keeping productive beta chains. Records with the same CDR3 protein are collapsed into one entry carrying the most frequent genes and DNA. The sample contains 650,000 to 1,000,000 distinct CDR3 sequences, 46% of them found a single time. The leading ten clones occupy about a sixth of the sample. Input material: blood. The receptors shown here come from an older man in good health.

The CDR3 loop is CATAGLQVILNEQFF. The DNA for the CDR3 is TGTGCCACCGCCGGGCTACAGGTCATCCTCAATGAGCAGTTCTTC. This chain uses TRBV6-2 or TRBV6-3 with TRBJ2-1, with a tentative D call TRBD1 (5 bases). The V end lost 10 bases, the J end lost 6 bases, and 22 bases lay between the germline ends. The CDR3 totals 15 residues. Germline V CDR1 and CDR2: MNHEY, SVGEGT.

The chain couples TRBV15 to TRBJ2-1; possibly TRBD1 for D (5 bases). Germline loops: CDR1 LNHNV, CDR2 YYDKDF (reference sequence). The V end lost 0 bases, the J end lost 8 bases, and 5 bases lay between the germline ends. This CDR3 has 12 residues. In DNA form, the CDR3 reads TGTGCCACCAGCAGAGAAGGGGATGAGCAGTTCTTC. Residues: CATSREGDEQFF.

This clonotype was recorded at least ten times. The chain employs TRBV7-3 and TRBJ2-3; 8 nucleotides align to TRBD2. J lost 8 bases, V lost 1 base, and 14 bases had no gene match. This CDR3 is built from 17 residues. From germline, CDR1 is SGHTA and CDR2 FQGTGA. CDR3 protein: CASSLMVAGGTRVTQYF. As DNA, the CDR3 is TGTGCCAGCAGCTTAATGGTGGCGGGAGGTACCAGGGTTACGCAGTATTTT. The variable domain in full, completed from reference TRBV7-3 and TRBJ2-3, reads GAGVSQTPSNKVTEKGKYVELRCDPISGHTALYWYRQSLGQGPEFLIYFQGTGAADDSGLPNDRFFAVRPEGSVSTLKIQRTERGDSAVYLCASSLMVAGGTRVTQYFGPGTRLTVL.

The gene calls are TRBV7-9 and TRBJ2-3, with D maybe TRBD1 (6 bases). The CDR3 has 16 residues. Looked up from germline, CDR1 is SEHNR and CDR2 is FQNEAQ (reference sequence). V lost 4 bases and J lost 6, with 20 bases in between. In nucleotides, the CDR3 is TGTGCCAGCAGCTCCAGGACCGCGAGGGGGAACGATACGCAGTATTTT. This gives the protein CASSSRTARGNDTQYF.

The chain recombines TRBV11-2 with TRBJ2-5, with D possibly matching TRBD2 (5 bases). With 5 bases removed from V and 1 base from J, the gap between germline ends came to 14 bases. This CDR3 has 15 residues. The V gene's germline CDR1 is SGHAT and CDR2 FQNNGV. Here the CDR3 DNA reads TGTGCCAGCAGCCCCCAACTAGGCCCCCAAGAGACCCAGTACTTC. This encodes CASSPQLGPQETQYF.

There are a few counts of this clonotype. The chain has TRBV28 and TRBJ1-2, with TRBD1 matching over 10 bases. The CDR3 covers 17 residues. V trimming: 2 bases; J trimming: 2 bases; junction bases outside the gene matches: 8. Germline values: CDR1 MDHEN, CDR2 SYDVKM. CDR3 nucleotide sequence: TGTGCCAGCAGTTTACGCGGGACAGGGGCCCGGAACTATGGCTACACCTTC. It translates to CASSLRGTGARNYGYTF.

V usage is TRBV12-3 or TRBV12-4 and J usage is TRBJ2-1; TRBD1 or TRBD2 may be the D gene (5 bases each). The DNA end lines up better with TRBJ2-7; the J call may be wrong. CDR3 length: 18 residues. The CDR3 is CASSQGRVRSSSYNEQYF. CDR3 bases: TGTGCCAGCAGTCAGGGCAGGGTTCGCTCTAGCTCCTACAATGAGCAGTACTTC.

V gene TRBV7-3 combines with J gene TRBJ2-3; 16 positions agree with TRBD2. After removal of 0 bases from V and 0 bases from J, the junction contained 3 bases not matched to a gene. The V gene's germline CDR1 is SGHTA and CDR2 FQGTGA. This CDR3 is built from 19 residues. The CDR3 bases are TGTGCCAGCAGCTTAACGGGACTAGCGGGAGGGCCAAGCACAGATACGCAGTATTTT. This translates into CASSLTGLAGGPSTDTQYF. The full variable domain, with the rest looked up from reference TRBV7-3 and TRBJ2-3, is GAGVSQTPSNKVTEKGKYVELRCDPISGHTALYWYRQSLGQGPEFLIYFQGTGAADDSGLPNDRFFAVRPEGSVSTLKIQRTERGDSAVYLCASSLTGLAGGPSTDTQYFGPGTRLTVL.

There are a few counts of this clonotype. This chain connects TRBV28 to TRBJ2-1, with 12 nucleotides matching TRBD2. V dropped 5 bases and J dropped 8; count of bases not matched to a gene: 7. This CDR3 spans 15 amino acids. Looked up from germline, CDR1 is MDHEN and CDR2 is SYDVKM. For the CDR3, the DNA is TGTGCCAGCAGTCCAACTAGCGGGGGGAGATATGAGCAGTTCTTC. Translating it yields CASSPTSGGRYEQFF.

This clonotype was seen only a few times. The J gene is TRBJ2-6, the V gene TRBV6-5; 7 bases map to TRBD2. This CDR3 has 15 residues. The junction had 6 bases not matched to a gene; V was cut back by 10 bases and J by 0 bases. Germline values: CDR1 MNHEY, CDR2 SVGAGI. CDR3 DNA sequence: TGTGCCACCGGGGGGTTTAGCTCTGGGGCCAACGTCCTGACTTTC. Translated: CATGGFSSGANVLTF.

This clonotype was seen at least ten times. The rearrangement uses TRBV2 and TRBJ2-3; 7 positions agree with TRBD1. V shed 4 bases and J 3 bases; nucleotides not matched to a gene: 7. This CDR3 region has 15 residues. Germline V lookup: CDR1 SNHLY, CDR2 FYNNEI. In DNA form, the CDR3 reads TGTGCCAGCAGTGTGCTAGGGGGCGGAACAGATACGCAGTATTTT. Amino acid sequence: CASSVLGGGTDTQYF.

This clonotype was seen just once. V and J are TRBV5-1 and TRBJ2-1; D might be TRBD1 or TRBD2, each matching 5 bases. V shed 3 bases and J shed 4 bases, with 14 bases lying between them. CDR3 length: 15 amino acids. Germline-derived CDR1 and CDR2 are SGHRS and YFSETQ. Here the CDR3 DNA reads TGCGCCAGCAGCTGGGGGAGAGCCGCATACAATGAGCAGTTCTTC. Its translation: CASSWGRAAYNEQFF.

In the case of this clonotype: A read error may account for a junction end that differs from germline. The rearrangement links TRBV5-1 to TRBJ1-2; no clear D. The CDR3 contains 13 residues. The germline gives CDR1 SGHRS, CDR2 YFSETQ. The CDR3 coding sequence is TGCGCCAGCAGTTTGGTAACGCCCGATGGCTACACCTTC. It codes for CASSLVTPDGYTF. Looking up the rest from reference TRBV5-1 and TRBJ1-2 gives the full variable domain: KAGVTQTPRYLIKTRGQQVTLSCSPISGHRSVSWYQQTPGQGLQFLFEYFSETQRNKGNFPGRFSGRQFSNSRSEMNVSTLELGDSALYLCASSLVTPDGYTFGSGTRLTVV.

In the case of this clonotype: A much larger clone lies a single base off, so this may be a read error. This chain joins TRBV7-8 and TRBJ2-5; no clear D gene. V was clipped by 7 bases and J by 11 bases, with 17 bases between them. The germline V gene encodes CDR1 SGHVS and CDR2 FQNEAQ. The length of the CDR3 is 12 residues. CDR3 in amino acids: CASTPPNNEQYF. The CDR3 DNA reads as TGTGCCAGCACCCCCCCGAACAATGAGCAGTACTTC.